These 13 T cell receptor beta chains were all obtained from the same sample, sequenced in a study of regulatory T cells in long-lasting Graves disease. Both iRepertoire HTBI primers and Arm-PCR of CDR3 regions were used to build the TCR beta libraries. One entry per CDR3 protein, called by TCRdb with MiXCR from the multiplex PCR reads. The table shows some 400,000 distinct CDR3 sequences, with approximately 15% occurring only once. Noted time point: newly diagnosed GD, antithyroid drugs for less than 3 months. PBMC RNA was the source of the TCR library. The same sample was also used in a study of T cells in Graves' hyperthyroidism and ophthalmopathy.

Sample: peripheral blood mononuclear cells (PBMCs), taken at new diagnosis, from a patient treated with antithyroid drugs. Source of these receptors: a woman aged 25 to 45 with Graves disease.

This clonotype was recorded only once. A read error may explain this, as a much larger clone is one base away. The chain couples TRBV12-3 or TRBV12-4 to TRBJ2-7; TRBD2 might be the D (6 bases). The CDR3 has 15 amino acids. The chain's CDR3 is CASSGDGGSSYGQYF. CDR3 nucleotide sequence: TGTGCCAGCAGTGGAGACGGGGGATCCTCCTACGGGCAGTACTTC.

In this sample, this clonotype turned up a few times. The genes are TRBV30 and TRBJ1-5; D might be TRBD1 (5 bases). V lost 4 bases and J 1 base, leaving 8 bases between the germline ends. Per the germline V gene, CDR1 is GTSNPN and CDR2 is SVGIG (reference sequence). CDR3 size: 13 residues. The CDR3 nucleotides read TGTGCCTGGACGGAGGGGAGCAATCAGCCCCAGCATTTT. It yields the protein CAWTEGSNQPQHF.

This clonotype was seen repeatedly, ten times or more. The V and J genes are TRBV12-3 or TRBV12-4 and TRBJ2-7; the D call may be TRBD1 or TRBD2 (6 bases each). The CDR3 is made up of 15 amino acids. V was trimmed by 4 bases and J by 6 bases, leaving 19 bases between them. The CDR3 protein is CASSYPGGGRGEQYF. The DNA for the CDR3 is TGTGCCAGCAGTTACCCAGGAGGGGGTCGGGGCGAGCAGTACTTC.

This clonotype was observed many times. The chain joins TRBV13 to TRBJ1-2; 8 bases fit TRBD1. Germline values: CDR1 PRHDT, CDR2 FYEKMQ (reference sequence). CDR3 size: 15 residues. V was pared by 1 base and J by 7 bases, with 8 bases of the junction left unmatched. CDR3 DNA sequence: TGTGCCAGCAGCTTAGTAGGCAGGGGGCGCCTTGGCTACACCTTC. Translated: CASSLVGRGRLGYTF. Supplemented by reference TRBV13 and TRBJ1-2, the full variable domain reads AAGVIQSPRHLIKEKRETATLKCYPIPRHDTVYWYQQGPGQDPQFLISFYEKMQSDKGSIPDRFSAQQFSDYHSELNMSSLELGDSALYFCASSLVGRGRLGYTFGSGTRLTVV.

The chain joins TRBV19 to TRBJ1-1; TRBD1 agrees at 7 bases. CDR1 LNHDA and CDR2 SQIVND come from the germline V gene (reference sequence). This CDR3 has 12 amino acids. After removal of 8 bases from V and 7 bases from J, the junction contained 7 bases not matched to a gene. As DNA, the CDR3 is TGTGCCAGTTACTCACAGGGGATTGAAGCTTTCTTT. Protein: CASYSQGIEAFF.

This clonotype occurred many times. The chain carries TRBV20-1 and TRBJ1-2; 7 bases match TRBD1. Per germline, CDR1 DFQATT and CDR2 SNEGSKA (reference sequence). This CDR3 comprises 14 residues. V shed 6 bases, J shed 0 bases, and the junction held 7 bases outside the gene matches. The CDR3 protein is CSATGDRSNYGYTF. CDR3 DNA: TGCAGTGCCACCGGGGACAGATCTAACTATGGCTACACCTTC.

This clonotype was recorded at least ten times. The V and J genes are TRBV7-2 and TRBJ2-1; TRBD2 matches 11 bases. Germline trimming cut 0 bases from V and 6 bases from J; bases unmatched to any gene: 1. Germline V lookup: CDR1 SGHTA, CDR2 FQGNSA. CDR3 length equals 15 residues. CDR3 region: CASSLASGRANEQFF. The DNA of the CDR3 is TGTGCCAGCAGCTTAGCTAGCGGGAGGGCCAATGAGCAGTTCTTC.

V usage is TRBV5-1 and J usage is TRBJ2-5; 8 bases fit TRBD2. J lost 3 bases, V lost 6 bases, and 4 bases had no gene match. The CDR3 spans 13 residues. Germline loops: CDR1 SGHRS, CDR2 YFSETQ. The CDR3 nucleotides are TGCGCCAGCACGCGGGGGGAAAAAGAGACCCAGTACTTC. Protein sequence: CASTRGEKETQYF.

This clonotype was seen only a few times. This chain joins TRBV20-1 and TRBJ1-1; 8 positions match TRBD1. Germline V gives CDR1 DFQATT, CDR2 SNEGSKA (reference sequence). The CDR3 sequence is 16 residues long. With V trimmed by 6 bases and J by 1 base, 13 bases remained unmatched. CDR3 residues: CSAASLDRAWNTEAFF. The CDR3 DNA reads TGCAGTGCCGCATCCTTGGACAGGGCGTGGAACACTGAAGCTTTCTTT.

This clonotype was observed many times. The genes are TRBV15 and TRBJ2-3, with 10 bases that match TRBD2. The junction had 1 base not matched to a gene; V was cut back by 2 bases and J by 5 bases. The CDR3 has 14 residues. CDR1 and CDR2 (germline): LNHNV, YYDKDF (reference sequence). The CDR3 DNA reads TGTGCCACCAGCAGACTAGCGGGAGAAGATACGCAGTATTTT. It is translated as CATSRLAGEDTQYF. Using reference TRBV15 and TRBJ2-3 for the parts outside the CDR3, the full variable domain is DAMVIQNPRYQVTQFGKPVTLSCSQTLNHNVMYWYQQKSSQAPKLLFHYYDKDFNNEADTPDNFQSRRPNTSFCFLDIRSPGLGDTAMYLCATSRLAGEDTQYFGPGTRLTVL.

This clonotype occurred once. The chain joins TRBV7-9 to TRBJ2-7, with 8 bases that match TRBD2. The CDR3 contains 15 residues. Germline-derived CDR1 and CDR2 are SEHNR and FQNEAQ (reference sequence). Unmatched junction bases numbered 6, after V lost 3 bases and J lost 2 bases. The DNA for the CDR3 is TGTGCCAGCAGCTTTCTAGCGGGTTTAACCTACGAGCAGTACTTC. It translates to CASSFLAGLTYEQYF.

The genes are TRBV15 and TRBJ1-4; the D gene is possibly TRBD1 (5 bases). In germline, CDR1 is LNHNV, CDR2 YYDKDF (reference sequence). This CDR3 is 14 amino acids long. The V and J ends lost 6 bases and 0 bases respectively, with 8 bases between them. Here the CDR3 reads CATSLGATNEKLFF. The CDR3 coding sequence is TGTGCCACCAGTTTGGGGGCAACTAATGAAAAACTGTTTTTT.

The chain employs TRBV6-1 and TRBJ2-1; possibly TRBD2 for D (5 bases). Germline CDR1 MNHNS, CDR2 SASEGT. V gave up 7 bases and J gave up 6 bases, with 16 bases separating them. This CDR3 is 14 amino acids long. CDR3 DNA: TGTGCCAGCATTTCAACCGGGGTTACCAATGAGCAGTTCTTC. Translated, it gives CASISTGVTNEQFF.